A selection of T cell receptor beta chains follows, all from one sample in a study of cytomegalovirus exposure and HLA in healthy donors. Assay: immunoSEQ multiplex PCR; the TCRdb copy retains only in-frame clones and omits some. The data show 100,000 to 150,000 clones, about four fifths seen once. Sequencing input: PBMCs. Receptors were obtained from a woman aged 40-49 years in good health and CMV-seronegative. Both conserved end residues are trimmed from each CDR3. A D gene is named only where the DNA matches it firmly.

d_call j_call v_call cdr3_aa
TRBD1 TRBJ1-1 TRBV7-6 ASSLLGEGAGNTEAF
TRBD1 TRBJ2-7 TRBV13 ASSSGQSSYEQY
. TRBJ1-3 TRBV7-9 ASNRLGAPGNTIY
TRBD2 TRBJ2-2 TRBV5-1 ASSETSVAGELF
TRBD1 TRBJ2-1 TRBV9 ASSAGQGGEQF
TRBD1 TRBJ1-2 TRBV4-2 ASSQDRDREDYGYT
. TRBJ1-2 TRBV6-1 ASSDTGYYGYT
. TRBJ1-5 TRBV5-1 ASSPWGGESNQPQH
TRBD2 TRBJ2-3 TRBV28 ASSSSSGDATDTQY
TRBD2 TRBJ2-2 TRBV15 ATTPTSGSWPGELF
TRBD1 TRBJ1-1 TRBV10-3 AITGTGGNTEAF
. TRBJ1-3 TRBV5-6 ASSLGASGSGNTIY
TRBD2 TRBJ2-2 TRBV29-1 SVGVLWGGNTGELF
TRBD1 TRBJ1-1 TRBV5-1 ASRYGDRPYTEAF
TRBD1 TRBJ1-3 TRBV23-1 ASQRRGQGEDGNTIY
TRBD1 TRBJ2-1 TRBV7-9 ASSRQTGGRYNEQF
. TRBJ2-5 TRBV6-5 ASSYSNLQETQY
TRBD1 TRBJ2-5 TRBV5-6 ASSPSWGQGQETQY
. TRBJ2-7 TRBV27 ASLPPQVAFFEQY
. TRBJ1-1 TRBV10-3 AISESGVMNTEAF
. TRBJ2-1 TRBV18 ASSPPPFVGVTHNEQF
. TRBJ2-7 TRBV25-1 ASQGGGYEQY